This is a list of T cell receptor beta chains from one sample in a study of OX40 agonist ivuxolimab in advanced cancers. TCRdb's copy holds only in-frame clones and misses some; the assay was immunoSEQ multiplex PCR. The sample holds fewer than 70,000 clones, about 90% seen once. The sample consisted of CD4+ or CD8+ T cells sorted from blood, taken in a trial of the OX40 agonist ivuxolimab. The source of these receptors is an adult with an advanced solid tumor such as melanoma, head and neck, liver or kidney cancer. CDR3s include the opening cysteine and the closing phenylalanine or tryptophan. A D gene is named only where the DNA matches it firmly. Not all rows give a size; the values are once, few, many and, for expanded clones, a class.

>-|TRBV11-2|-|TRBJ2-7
CASSPADTTYEQYF
TGTGCCAGCAGCCCAGCAGACACAACCTACGAGCAGTACTTC
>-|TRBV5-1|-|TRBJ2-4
CASSNDRSKNIQYF
TGCGCCAGCAGCAACGACAGGTCCAAAAACATTCAGTACTTC
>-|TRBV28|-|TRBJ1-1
CASSLWPAEAFF
TGTGCCAGCAGTTTATGGCCGGCGGAAGCTTTCTTT
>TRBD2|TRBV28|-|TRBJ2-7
CASRRTSGRTSSYEQYF
TGTGCCAGCAGGCGGACTAGCGGGAGGACTTCCTCCTACGAGCAGTACTTC
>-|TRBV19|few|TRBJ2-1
CASSSGTFGEQFF
TGTGCCAGTAGTTCTGGGACCTTCGGGGAGCAGTTCTTC
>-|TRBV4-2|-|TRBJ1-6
CASSFQNNSPLHF
TGTGCCAGCAGCTTCCAGAATAATTCACCCCTCCACTTT
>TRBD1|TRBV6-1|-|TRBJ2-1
CASSELRTGPRDEQFF
TGTGCCAGCAGTGAACTCAGGACAGGGCCTAGGGATGAGCAGTTCTTC
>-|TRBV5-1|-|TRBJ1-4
CASSLAENEKLFF
TGCGCCAGCAGCTTGGCCGAAAATGAAAAACTGTTTTTT
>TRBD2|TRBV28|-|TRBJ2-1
CASSLPASGVAYNEQFF
TGTGCCAGCAGTTTACCGGCTAGCGGGGTTGCCTACAATGAGCAGTTCTTC
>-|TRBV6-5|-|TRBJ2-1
CASSYRVGVTYNEQFF
TGTGCCAGCAGTTACCGTGTGGGGGTAACCTACAATGAGCAGTTCTTC
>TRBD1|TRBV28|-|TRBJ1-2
CASSAPGQPYGYTF
TGTGCCAGCAGTGCCCCGGGACAGCCCTATGGCTACACCTTC
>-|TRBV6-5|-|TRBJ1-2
CASSTPAGHGYTF
TGTGCCAGCAGTACCCCCGCCGGGCATGGCTACACCTTC
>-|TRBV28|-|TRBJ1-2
CASSSPGHTVHYGYTF
TGTGCCAGCAGTTCTCCGGGACATACGGTCCACTATGGCTACACCTTC
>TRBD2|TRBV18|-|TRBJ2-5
CASSPLQGAGGNQETQYF
TGTGCCAGCTCACCCTTACAAGGCGCGGGAGGCAACCAAGAGACCCAGTACTTC
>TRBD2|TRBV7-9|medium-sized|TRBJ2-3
CASRDGTSGTDTQYF
TGTGCCAGCAGGGACGGGACTAGCGGCACAGATACGCAGTATTTT
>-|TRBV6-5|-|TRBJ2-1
CASSLSFSYNEQFF
TGTGCCAGCAGTCTGAGTTTCTCCTACAATGAGCAGTTCTTC
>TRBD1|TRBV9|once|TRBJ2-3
CASSEGTGGATQYF
TGTGCCAGCAGCGAAGGGACAGGGGGCGCCACGCAGTATTTT
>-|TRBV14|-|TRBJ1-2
CASSHVRGDGYTF
TGTGCCAGCAGCCATGTTCGTGGGGATGGCTACACCTTC
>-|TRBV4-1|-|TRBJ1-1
CASSQVELRNTEAFF
TGCGCCAGCAGCCAAGTAGAACTGAGGAACACTGAAGCTTTCTTT
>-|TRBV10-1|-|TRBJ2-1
CARRKGRQGPYNEQFF
TGCGCCAGAAGGAAGGGCCGGCAAGGCCCCTACAATGAGCAGTTCTTC
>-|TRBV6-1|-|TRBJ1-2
CASSEAVDGRVVYGYTF
TGTGCCAGCAGTGAAGCGGTGGACGGCAGGGTGGTCTATGGCTACACCTTC
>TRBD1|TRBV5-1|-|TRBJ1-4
CASSLGQGGGEKLFF
TGCGCCAGCAGCTTGGGACAGGGCGGCGGTGAAAAACTGTTTTTT
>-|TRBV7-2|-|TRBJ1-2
CASSLEAGDRGSYGYTF
TGTGCCAGCAGCTTAGAGGCAGGAGACCGGGGTAGCTATGGCTACACCTTC
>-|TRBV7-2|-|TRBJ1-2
CASSLAKGDGYTF
TGTGCCAGCAGCTTAGCGAAGGGGGATGGCTACACCTTC
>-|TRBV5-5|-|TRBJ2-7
CASSPQYEQYF
TGTGCCAGCAGCCCTCAGTACGAGCAGTACTTC
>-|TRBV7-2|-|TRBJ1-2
CASSLYDLNYGYTF
TGTGCCAGCAGCTTGTACGATCTCAACTATGGCTACACCTTC
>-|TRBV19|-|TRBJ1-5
CASSIDRDQPQHF
TGTGCCAGTAGTATAGACAGGGACCAGCCCCAGCATTTT
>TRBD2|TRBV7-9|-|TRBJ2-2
CASSPYKGLGLTGELFF
TGTGCCAGCAGCCCCTATAAAGGACTAGGGCTCACCGGGGAGCTGTTTTTT
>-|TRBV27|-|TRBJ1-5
CASSLNSQGNQPQHF
TGTGCCAGCAGTTTAAACAGTCAGGGCAATCAGCCCCAGCATTTT
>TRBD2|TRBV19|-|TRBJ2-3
CASSIRAGGRPDTQYF
TGTGCCAGTAGTATTCGAGCGGGGGGGCGCCCAGATACGCAGTATTTT
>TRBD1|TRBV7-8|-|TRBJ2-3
CASSPQTGRGRGDTQYF
TGTGCCAGCAGCCCGCAAACGGGCAGGGGGCGTGGAGATACGCAGTATTTT
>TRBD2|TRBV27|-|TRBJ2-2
CASSLGLARVPGELFF
TGTGCCAGCAGTTTGGGACTAGCGAGAGTCCCCGGGGAGCTGTTTTTT
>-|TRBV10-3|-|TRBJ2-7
CAIRPQGEYEQYF
TGTGCCATCAGACCCCAAGGAGAATACGAGCAGTACTTC
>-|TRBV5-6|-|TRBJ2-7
CASSFSLYEQYF
TGTGCCAGCAGCTTCTCCCTCTACGAGCAGTACTTC
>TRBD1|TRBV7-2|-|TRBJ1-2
CASSPGQTYGYTF
TGTGCCAGCAGCCCGGGACAGACCTATGGCTACACCTTC
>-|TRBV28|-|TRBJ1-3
CASSRVSGNTIYF
TGTGCCAGCAGCCGGGTCTCTGGAAACACCATATATTTT
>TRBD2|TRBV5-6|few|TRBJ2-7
CASSTATSGGYEQYF
TGTGCCAGCAGCACGGCGACTAGCGGGGGCTACGAGCAGTACTTC
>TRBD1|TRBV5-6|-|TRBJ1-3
CASSSTGLGNTIYF
TGTGCCAGCAGCTCGACAGGGTTGGGAAACACCATATATTTT
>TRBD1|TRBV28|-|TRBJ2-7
CASSLTGATYEQYF
TGTGCCAGCAGTCTAACAGGGGCGACCTACGAGCAGTACTTC
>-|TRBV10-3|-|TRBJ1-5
CAISRGEGNQPQHF
TGTGCCATCAGTAGAGGGGAGGGCAATCAGCCCCAGCATTTT
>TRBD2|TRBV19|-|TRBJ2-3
CASSMTSGTGDTQYF
TGTGCCAGTAGTATGACTAGCGGGACCGGAGATACGCAGTATTTT
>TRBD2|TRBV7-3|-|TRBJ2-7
CASAMPGSSGYEQYF
TGTGCCAGCGCCATGCCGGGGTCTAGCGGCTACGAGCAGTACTTC
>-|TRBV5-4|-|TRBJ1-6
CASSLKAGSSPLHF
TGTGCCAGCAGCTTAAAGGCCGGGAGTTCACCCCTCCACTTT
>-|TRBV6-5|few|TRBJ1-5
CASSYSGVSEPQHF
TGTGCCAGCAGTTACTCCGGGGTATCAGAGCCCCAGCATTTT
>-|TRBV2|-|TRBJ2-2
CASSGVGGYTGELFF
TGTGCCAGCAGCGGAGTAGGGGGTTATACCGGGGAGCTGTTTTTT
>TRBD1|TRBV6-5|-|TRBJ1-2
CASSYARGPGYTF
TGTGCCAGCAGTTACGCCAGGGGGCCTGGCTACACCTTC
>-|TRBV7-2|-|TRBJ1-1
CASSQARQVGTEAFF
TGTGCCAGCAGCCAGGCCCGACAGGTTGGGACTGAAGCTTTCTTT
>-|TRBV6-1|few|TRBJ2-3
CASGPGSRTDTQYF
TGTGCCAGTGGACCGGGGTCCCGCACAGATACGCAGTATTTT
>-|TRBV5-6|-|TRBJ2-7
CASSLGLASWYF
TGTGCCAGCAGCTTGGGGCTAGCCTCGTGGTACTTC
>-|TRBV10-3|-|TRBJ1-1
CAISLQENTEAFF
TGTGCCATCAGTTTACAGGAGAACACTGAAGCTTTCTTT
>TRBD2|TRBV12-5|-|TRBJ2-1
CASVQAGGRYNEQFF
TGTGCTAGTGTCCAAGCGGGGGGGCGCTACAATGAGCAGTTCTTC
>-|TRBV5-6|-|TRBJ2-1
CASSPYRGGEQFF
TGTGCCAGCAGCCCGTACAGGGGAGGCGAGCAGTTCTTC
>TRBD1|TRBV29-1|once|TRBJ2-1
CSVPDRVAYNEQFF
TGCAGCGTACCAGACAGGGTGGCCTACAATGAGCAGTTCTTC